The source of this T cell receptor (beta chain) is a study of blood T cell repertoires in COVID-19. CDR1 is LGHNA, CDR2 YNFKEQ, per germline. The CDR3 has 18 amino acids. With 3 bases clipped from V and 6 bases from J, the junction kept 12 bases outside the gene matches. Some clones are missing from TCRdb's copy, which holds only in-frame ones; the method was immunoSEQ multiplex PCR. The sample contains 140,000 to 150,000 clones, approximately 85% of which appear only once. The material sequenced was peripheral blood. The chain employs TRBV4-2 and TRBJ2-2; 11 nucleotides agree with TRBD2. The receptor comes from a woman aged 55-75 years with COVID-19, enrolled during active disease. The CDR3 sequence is CASSHDRLAGSGSGELFF. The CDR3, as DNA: TGTGCCAGCAGCCACGATAGACTAGCGGGGTCCGGTTCCGGGGAGCTGTTTTTT.